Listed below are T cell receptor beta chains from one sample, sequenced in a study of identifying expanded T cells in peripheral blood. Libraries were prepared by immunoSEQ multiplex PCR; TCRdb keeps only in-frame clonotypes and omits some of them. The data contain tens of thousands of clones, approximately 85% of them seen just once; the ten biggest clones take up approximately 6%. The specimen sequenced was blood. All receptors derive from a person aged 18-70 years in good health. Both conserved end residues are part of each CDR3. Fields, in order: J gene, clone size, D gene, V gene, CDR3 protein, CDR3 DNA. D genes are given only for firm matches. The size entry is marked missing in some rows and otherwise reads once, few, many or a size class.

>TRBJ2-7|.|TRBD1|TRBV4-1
CASSRGTGGGYEQYF
TGCGCCAGCAGCCGCGGGACAGGGGGCGGCTACGAGCAGTACTTC
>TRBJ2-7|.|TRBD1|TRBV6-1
CASSAMTGGSYEQYF
TGTGCCAGCAGTGCTATGACAGGGGGCTCCTACGAGCAGTACTTC
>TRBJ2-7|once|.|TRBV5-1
CASSLGWGRTVSYEQYF
TGCGCCAGCAGCTTGGGTTGGGGTCGGACAGTCTCCTACGAGCAGTACTTC
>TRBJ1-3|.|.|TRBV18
CASSPGRSSFGGGRAGNTIYF
TGTGCCAGCTCACCCGGCCGCAGCTCGTTCGGGGGAGGAAGGGCTGGAAACACCATATATTTT
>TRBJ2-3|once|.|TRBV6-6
CASSGALLSTDTQYF
TGTGCCAGCAGTGGGGCCCTACTTAGCACAGATACGCAGTATTTT
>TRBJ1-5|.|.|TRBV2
CASSPDRRTWGQPQHF
TGTGCCAGCAGCCCCGACAGACGGACTTGGGGTCAGCCCCAGCATTTT
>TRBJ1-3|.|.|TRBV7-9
CASSLDRVSGNTIYF
TGTGCCAGCAGCTTAGATCGGGTATCTGGAAACACCATATATTTT
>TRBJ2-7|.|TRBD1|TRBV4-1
CASSQILQPGQGYEQYF
TGCGCCAGCAGCCAAATACTTCAACCGGGACAGGGCTACGAGCAGTACTTC
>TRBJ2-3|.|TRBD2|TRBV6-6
CASIWGGGASDTQYF
TGTGCCAGTATCTGGGGCGGGGGGGCGTCAGATACGCAGTATTTT
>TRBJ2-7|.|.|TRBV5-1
CASSSLGGGLYEQYF
TGCGCCAGCAGCTCCCTTGGGGGGGGGCTCTACGAGCAGTACTTC
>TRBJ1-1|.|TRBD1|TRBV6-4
CARGTENTEAFF
TGTGCCAGAGGGACAGAGAACACTGAAGCTTTCTTT
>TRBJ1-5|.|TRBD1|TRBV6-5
CASSQGGRYQPQHF
TGTGCCAGCAGCCAGGGGGGGAGGTATCAGCCCCAGCATTTT
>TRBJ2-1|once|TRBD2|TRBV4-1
CASSQEGLAGRNEQFF
TGCGCCAGCAGCCAAGAGGGACTAGCGGGACGGAATGAGCAGTTCTTC
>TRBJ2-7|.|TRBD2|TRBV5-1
CASSLWGGSYEQYF
TGCGCCAGCAGCTTGTGGGGCGGGAGCTACGAGCAGTACTTC
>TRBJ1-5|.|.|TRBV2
CASRAGHSNQPQHF
TGTGCCAGCAGGGCTGGACATAGCAATCAGCCCCAGCATTTT
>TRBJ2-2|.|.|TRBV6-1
CASEEGGTNTGELFF
TGTGCCAGCGAAGAGGGCGGAACGAACACCGGGGAGCTGTTTTTT
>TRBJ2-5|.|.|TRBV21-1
CASSKEFWTGNQETQYF
TGTGCCAGCAGCAAAGAATTCTGGACAGGGAACCAAGAGACCCAGTACTTC
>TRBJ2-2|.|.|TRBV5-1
CASSLVGGTGELFF
TGCGCCAGCAGCTTGGTGGGGGGCACCGGGGAGCTGTTTTTT
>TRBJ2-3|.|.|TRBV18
CASSENTDTQYF
TGTGCCAGCTCGGAGAACACAGATACGCAGTATTTT
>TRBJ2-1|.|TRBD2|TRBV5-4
CASSLGLADYNEQFF
TGTGCCAGCAGCTTGGGACTAGCGGACTACAATGAGCAGTTCTTC
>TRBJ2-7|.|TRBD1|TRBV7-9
CASSSLRTGPSYEQYF
TGTGCCAGCAGCTCATTACGGACAGGCCCATCCTACGAGCAGTACTTC
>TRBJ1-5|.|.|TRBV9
CASSVGGGNQPQHF
TGTGCCAGCAGCGTTGGGGGTGGCAATCAGCCCCAGCATTTT
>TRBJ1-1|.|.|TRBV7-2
CASRVGSNTEAFF
TGTGCCAGCAGAGTAGGTTCTAACACTGAAGCTTTCTTT
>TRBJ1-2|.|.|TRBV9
CASSVDYGVYGYTF
TGTGCCAGCAGCGTAGATTACGGGGTCTATGGCTACACCTTC
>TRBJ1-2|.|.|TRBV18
CASSPPNPDRTWGYTF
TGTGCCAGCTCACCACCGAACCCCGACCGCACATGGGGCTACACCTTC
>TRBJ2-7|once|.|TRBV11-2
CASSLDLSYEQYF
TGTGCCAGCAGCTTAGATCTTTCCTACGAGCAGTACTTC
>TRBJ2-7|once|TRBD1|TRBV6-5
CASRDRDSSYEQYF
TGTGCCAGCAGGGACCGGGACAGCTCCTACGAGCAGTACTTC
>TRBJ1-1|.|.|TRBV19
CASSIDRGKTEAFF
TGTGCCAGTAGTATAGATAGGGGAAAGACTGAAGCTTTCTTT
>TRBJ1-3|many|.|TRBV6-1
CASSDGSSGNTIYF
TGTGCCAGCAGTGACGGCTCATCTGGAAACACCATATATTTT
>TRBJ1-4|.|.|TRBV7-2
CASSRWGTATNEKLFF
TGTGCCAGCAGCAGGTGGGGGACCGCAACTAATGAAAAACTGTTTTTT
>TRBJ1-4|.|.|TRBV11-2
CASSLGQHNEKLFF
TGTGCCAGCAGCCTTGGACAGCACAATGAAAAACTGTTTTTT
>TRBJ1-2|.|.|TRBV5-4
CASSLWGGTYGYTF
TGTGCCAGCAGCTTGTGGGGGGGGACCTATGGCTACACCTTC
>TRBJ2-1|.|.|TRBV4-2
CASSKTIGTGSYNEQFF
TGTGCCAGCAGCAAAACCATCGGTACAGGGAGTTACAATGAGCAGTTCTTC
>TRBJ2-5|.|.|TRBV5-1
CASSSLGQETQYF
TGCGCCAGCAGCTCATTGGGACAAGAGACCCAGTACTTC
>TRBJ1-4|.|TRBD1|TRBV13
CASSSTGGRFEKLFF
TGTGCCAGCAGCTCAACAGGGGGGCGTTTTGAAAAACTGTTTTTT
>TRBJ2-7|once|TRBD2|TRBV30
CAWSVAGGLDEQYF
TGTGCCTGGAGTGTTGCGGGAGGGTTGGACGAGCAGTACTTC
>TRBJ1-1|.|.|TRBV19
CASSIGRGNTEAFF
TGTGCCAGTAGTATAGGGAGGGGAAACACTGAAGCTTTCTTT
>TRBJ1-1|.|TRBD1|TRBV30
CAWSQGAFYTEAFF
TGTGCCTGGAGCCAGGGGGCATTTTACACTGAAGCTTTCTTT
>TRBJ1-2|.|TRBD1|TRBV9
CASSGGQGSRGYTF
TGTGCCAGCAGCGGGGGACAGGGGAGCCGTGGCTACACCTTC
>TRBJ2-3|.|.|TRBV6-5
CASSYRGGDTDTQYF
TGTGCCAGCAGTTATAGGGGGGGGGACACAGATACGCAGTATTTT
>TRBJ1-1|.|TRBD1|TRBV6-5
CASSAGQQNTEAFF
TGTGCCAGCAGTGCGGGACAGCAGAACACTGAAGCTTTCTTT
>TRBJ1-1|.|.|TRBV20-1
CSGSLNTEAFF
TGCAGTGGTAGTTTGAACACTGAAGCTTTCTTT
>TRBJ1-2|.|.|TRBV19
CASSPQTGINGYTF
TGTGCCAGTAGTCCCCAGACAGGAATCAATGGCTACACCTTC
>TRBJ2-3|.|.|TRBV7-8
CASSLASTDTQYF
TGTGCCAGCAGCTTAGCCTCGACAGATACGCAGTATTTT